This T cell receptor beta chain was recorded in a study of blood T cell repertoires in COVID-19. Across the whole study: Some COVID-19 samples were acute and others convalescent; all came from the United States, Italy and Spain. PBMCs, B-cell-depleted T cells, or T cells provided the cDNA or gDNA that made up the material.

The method was immunoSEQ multiplex PCR; TCRdb's version includes in-frame clones alone and lacks a portion of them. Of 290,000 or so clones in the sample, 87% were seen once. The CDR3 sequence is 13 residues long. The V and J ends lost 5 bases and 7 bases, in that order; junction bases with no gene match: 5. From germline, CDR1 is PRHDT and CDR2 FYEKMQ (reference sequence). The source of this sequence is a man aged 18 to 35 with active or convalescent COVID-19. Sequencing used peripheral blood. This chain uses TRBV13 with TRBJ2-7; 10 bases line up with TRBD1. The chain's CDR3 is CASSLRQGAEQYF. The CDR3 DNA reads TGTGCCAGCAGCCTAAGACAGGGGGCAGAGCAGTACTTC.